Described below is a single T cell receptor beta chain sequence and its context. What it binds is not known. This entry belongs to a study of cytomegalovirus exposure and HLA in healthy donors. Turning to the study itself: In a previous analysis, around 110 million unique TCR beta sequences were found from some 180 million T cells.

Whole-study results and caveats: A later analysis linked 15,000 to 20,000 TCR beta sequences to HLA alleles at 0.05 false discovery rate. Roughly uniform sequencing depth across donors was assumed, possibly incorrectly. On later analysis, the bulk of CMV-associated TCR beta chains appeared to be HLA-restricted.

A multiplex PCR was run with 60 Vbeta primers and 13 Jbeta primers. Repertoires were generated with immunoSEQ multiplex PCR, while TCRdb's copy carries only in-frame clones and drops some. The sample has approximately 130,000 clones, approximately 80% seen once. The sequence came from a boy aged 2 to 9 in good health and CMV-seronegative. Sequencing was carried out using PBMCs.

The CDR3 sequence is CASSWRGDTGELFF. The DNA of the CDR3 is TGTGCCAGCAGTTGGCGGGGGGACACCGGGGAGCTGTTTTTT. V gene TRBV27 combines with J gene TRBJ2-2; 8 bases fit TRBD2. The CDR3 is 14 residues long. Germline V lookup: CDR1 MNHEY, CDR2 SMNVEV (reference sequence). V was clipped by 4 bases and J by 3 bases; unmatched bases: 1.